Below, 23 T cell receptor beta chains from the same sample are listed, as sequenced in a study of glioma-infiltrating T cells after dendritic cell vaccination. Sample time point: after dendritic cell vaccination, including at tumor progression/relapse. The table came from immunoSEQ multiplex PCR; TCRdb's copy has only in-frame clones and leaves some out. The table has fewer than 95,000 clones, about 85% seen once. Sequencing used blood, obtained after dendritic cell vaccination. These receptors all stem from a human donor with glioblastoma.

The chain carries TRBV4-1 and TRBJ2-7, with 9 bases identical to TRBD2. CDR1 and CDR2 (germline): MGHRA, YSYEKL. After removal of 0 bases from V and 4 bases from J, the junction contained 7 bases not matched to a gene. The CDR3 covers 16 residues. For the CDR3, the DNA is TGCGCCAGCAGCCAAGATTCAGTGCGGGAGGGATACGAGCAGTACTTC. This translates into CASSQDSVREGYEQYF.

The V call is TRBV29-1, the J call TRBJ2-7, with TRBD1 matching 7 bases. The germline CDR1 and CDR2 sequences are SQVTM and ANQGSEA. The CDR3 sequence is 13 residues long. The V gene end was trimmed by 6 bases and the J gene end by 4 bases; junction bases not matched to a gene: 9. CDR3 loop: CSVLIEQGYEQYF. The CDR3 DNA reads TGCAGCGTATTAATCGAACAGGGGTACGAGCAGTACTTC.

CDR3 bases: TGTGCGGGGGGGCGCGAGGGAGGGACGGAGACCCAGTACTTC. Encoded protein: CAGGREGGTETQYF. The J gene is TRBJ2-5, the V gene TRBV5-4, with D possibly being TRBD2 (7 bases). The germline V gene has CDR1 SGHNT and CDR2 YYREEE (reference sequence). The CDR3 sequence is 14 residues long.

The V and J genes are TRBV7-9 and TRBJ2-7, with TRBD1 identical over 12 bases. Germline CDR1 and CDR2: SEHNR and FQNEAQ (reference sequence). The CDR3 spans 15 residues. Trimming removed 5 bases from V and 5 bases from J; junction bases left unmatched: 7. DNA for the CDR3: TGTGCCAGCAGCCAGGGACAGGGGGCCCAGGACGAGCAGTACTTC. Residues: CASSQGQGAQDEQYF. The whole variable domain, remainder taken from reference TRBV7-9 and TRBJ2-7, is DTGVSQNPRHKITKRGQNVTFRCDPISEHNRLYWYRQTLGQGPEFLTYFQNEAQLEKSRLLSDRFSAERPKGSFSTLEIQRTEQGDSAMYLCASSQGQGAQDEQYFGPGTRLTVT.

The V and J genes are TRBV6-6 and TRBJ1-5; the match to TRBD1 covers 9 bases. V lost 2 bases to trimming and J lost 1 base; unmatched junction nucleotides: 3. CDR1 MNHNY and CDR2 SVGAGI come from the germline V gene (reference sequence). The length of the CDR3 is 16 residues. The chain's CDR3 is CASSYGQGRSNQPQHF. The CDR3 DNA is TGTGCCAGCAGTTACGGACAGGGGAGAAGCAATCAGCCCCAGCATTTT.

This chain links TRBV2 with TRBJ1-2; 7 bases are a match to TRBD1. Germline V gene sequence: CDR1 SNHLY, CDR2 FYNNEI. Trimming removed 6 bases from V and 0 bases from J; junction bases left unmatched: 4. The CDR3 totals 14 residues. In DNA, the CDR3 is TGTGCCAGCAGAAAACAGGGGACTAACTATGGCTACACCTTC. As protein: CASRKQGTNYGYTF.

V usage is TRBV6-1 and J usage is TRBJ1-1, with 8 bases matching TRBD1. Germline values: CDR1 MNHNS, CDR2 SASEGT. The junction had 6 bases not matched to a gene; V was cut back by 5 bases and J by 4 bases. This CDR3 comprises 14 residues. DNA for the CDR3: TGTGCCAGCAGTATACAGGGGGAACTCACTGAAGCTTTCTTT. Its protein product is CASSIQGELTEAFF.

The rearrangement links TRBV25-1 to TRBJ2-5; D may be TRBD1 (5 bases). V lost 5 bases and J lost 2, with 21 bases in between. CDR3 length: 17 amino acids. Germline CDR1 reads MGHDK; CDR2 reads SYGVNS. The CDR3 nucleotides read TGTGCCAGCAGTCCCCCCTACAGGACAACGATTCAAGAGACCCAGTACTTC. As protein: CASSPPYRTTIQETQYF.

This clone was counted once. The rearrangement uses TRBV30 and TRBJ2-5, with 8 bases aligning to TRBD1. Germline CDR1 and CDR2: GTSNPN and SVGIG (reference sequence). V shed 4 bases and J 3 bases; nucleotides not matched to a gene: 16. The CDR3 is 17 residues long. In DNA, the CDR3 is TGTGCCTGGAAGCACTATAACAGGGGGACGATGGAAGAGACCCAGTACTTC. Its protein is CAWKHYNRGTMEETQYF. The whole variable domain, remainder taken from reference TRBV30 and TRBJ2-5, is SQTIHQWPATLVQPVGSPLSLECTVEGTSNPNLYWYRQAAGRGLQLLFYSVGIGQISSEVPQNLSASRPQDRQFILSSKKLLLSDSGFYLCAWKHYNRGTMEETQYFGPGTRLLVL.

This chain uses TRBV18 with TRBJ2-5; D gene ambiguous. Germline CDR1 and CDR2: KGHSH and LQKENI. Trimming removed 3 bases from V and 3 bases from J, with 11 bases in between. CDR3 size: 14 residues. Here the CDR3 DNA reads TGTGCCAGCTCACCCCCCGGGTTGGAAGAGACCCAGTACTTC. It yields the protein CASSPPGLEETQYF.

This rearrangement joins TRBV6-4 to TRBJ2-2, with TRBD1 as a possible D gene (7 bases). CDR1 is MRHNA and CDR2 is SNTAGT in the germline V gene. V was shortened by 0 bases and J by 10 bases, with 15 bases between the two germline ends. The CDR3 runs to 15 residues. The CDR3 is CASSDSTRGVSELFF. In nucleotides, the CDR3 is TGTGCCAGCAGTGACTCGACCAGGGGGGTTTCGGAGCTGTTTTTT.

The rearrangement joins TRBV7-3 to TRBJ1-2; TRBD1 might be the D (5 bases). The CDR3 totals 13 residues. V was clipped by 2 bases and J by 8 bases, with 12 bases between them. Germline CDR1 and CDR2: SGHTA and FQGTGA. CDR3 nucleotides: TGTGCCAGCAGCTTAGCGGGGGGGGAGGGCTACACCTTC. Encoded protein: CASSLAGGEGYTF. The variable domain in full, completed from reference TRBV7-3 and TRBJ1-2, reads GAGVSQTPSNKVTEKGKYVELRCDPISGHTALYWYRQSLGQGPEFLIYFQGTGAADDSGLPNDRFFAVRPEGSVSTLKIQRTERGDSAVYLCASSLAGGEGYTFGSGTRLTVV.

This chain joins TRBV30 and TRBJ2-1; 9 bases match TRBD2. Trimming took 4 bases from V and 10 from J; bases not matched to a gene: 17. Germline V gene lookup returns CDR1 GTSNPN and CDR2 SVGIG (reference sequence). CDR3 length equals 16 residues. CDR3 bases: TGTGCCTGGACCAAGCTACTAGCGGGCCCCTCTAGGGAGCAGTTCTTC. Translation gives CAWTKLLAGPSREQFF.

The rearrangement links TRBV5-1 to TRBJ2-1; 8 bases map to TRBD1. The CDR3 extends over 16 amino acids. Germline V gives CDR1 SGHRS, CDR2 YFSETQ. Unmatched junction bases numbered 6, after V lost 0 bases and J lost 4 bases. Here the CDR3 DNA reads TGCGCCAGCAGCTTGGTTTTCAGGGGGCAATACAATGAGCAGTTCTTC. It yields the protein CASSLVFRGQYNEQFF.

This chain uses TRBV7-9 with TRBJ1-1; D is ambiguous. V was pared by 1 base and J by 0 bases, with 15 bases between. The germline V gene encodes CDR1 SEHNR and CDR2 FQNEAQ (reference sequence). The length of the CDR3 is 17 residues. CDR3 protein: CASSLVSQLLMNTEAFF. For the CDR3, the DNA is TGTGCCAGCAGCTTAGTTTCCCAACTATTAATGAACACTGAAGCTTTCTTT. The full variable domain, in which reference TRBV7-9 and TRBJ1-1 provide the parts outside the CDR3, is DTGVSQNPRHKITKRGQNVTFRCDPISEHNRLYWYRQTLGQGPEFLTYFQNEAQLEKSRLLSDRFSAERPKGSFSTLEIQRTEQGDSAMYLCASSLVSQLLMNTEAFFGQGTRLTVV.

The sample holds a few counts of this clone. The V and J genes are TRBV18 and TRBJ1-6; 8 bases are shared with TRBD1. Trimming cost V 3 bases and J 7 bases; bases outside gene matches: 2. The CDR3 contains 14 residues. Germline CDR1 reads KGHSH; CDR2 reads LQKENI. CDR3 DNA sequence: TGTGCCAGCTCACCTACAGGGGGGAATTCACCCCTCCACTTT. Its translation: CASSPTGGNSPLHF.

This clone was counted once. This chain links TRBV19 with TRBJ1-5; 10 bases agree with TRBD1. V was pared by 5 bases and J by 5 bases, with 9 bases of the junction left unmatched. This CDR3 has 16 residues. CDR1 LNHDA and CDR2 SQIVND come from the germline V gene (reference sequence). The CDR3 reads CASSGRDRGMDQPQHF. In DNA form, the CDR3 reads TGTGCCAGTAGTGGGAGGGACAGGGGAATGGATCAGCCCCAGCATTTT.

The chain carries TRBV13 and TRBJ1-2; TRBD1 matches at 7 bases. Germline trimming cut 5 bases from V and 2 bases from J; bases unmatched to any gene: 5. Germline CDR1 is PRHDT and CDR2 is FYEKMQ (reference sequence). The CDR3 spans 14 residues. CDR3 in amino acids: CASSPTGENYGYTF. The CDR3 DNA reads as TGTGCCAGCAGCCCCACAGGGGAAAACTATGGCTACACCTTC.

The genes are TRBV4-2 and TRBJ2-5, with 9 bases matching TRBD1. V lost 0 bases, J lost 7 bases, and 12 bases stayed unmatched. CDR1 and CDR2 (germline): LGHNA, YNFKEQ. The CDR3 consists of 17 residues. This CDR3 is CASSQDGAGTGLLTQYF. CDR3 bases: TGTGCCAGCAGCCAAGATGGCGCCGGGACAGGGCTCTTGACCCAGTACTTC.

The genes are TRBV19 and TRBJ2-1; TRBD2 matches 9 bases. Germline CDR1 reads LNHDA; CDR2 reads SQIVND (reference sequence). The ends lost 2 bases at V and 10 bases at J; junction bases unmatched: 3. CDR3 length: 13 residues. CDR3 DNA: TGTGCCAGTAGTATATCAGCGGGGGGCGAGCAGTTCTTC. As protein: CASSISAGGEQFF.

The V and J genes are TRBV7-2 and TRBJ2-1; TRBD2 matches 8 bases. Germline V gene sequence: CDR1 SGHTA, CDR2 FQGNSA. The junction had 1 base not matched to a gene; V was cut back by 3 bases and J by 3 bases. This CDR3 comprises 14 residues. This CDR3 reads CASSFTSGYNEQFF. For the CDR3, the DNA is TGTGCCAGCAGCTTTACTAGCGGCTACAATGAGCAGTTCTTC.

The genes are TRBV9 and TRBJ2-1; D may be TRBD1 (5 bases). The CDR3 totals 12 residues. The germline CDR1 and CDR2 sequences are SGDLS and YYNGEE. Deletions cut 1 base from V and 8 bases from J, with 7 bases between. The CDR3 DNA sequence: TGTGCCAGCAGCGTACCAGGGTATGAGCAGTTCTTC. Its protein is CASSVPGYEQFF.

V is TRBV30 and J is TRBJ1-2; TRBD1 matches 8 bases. The germline CDR1 and CDR2 sequences are GTSNPN and SVGIG (reference sequence). With 2 bases clipped from V and 4 bases from J, the junction kept 12 bases outside the gene matches. CDR3 length: 16 amino acids. The CDR3, as DNA: TGTGCCTGGAGTCCCACTACAGGGGGATCTGGCTATGGCTACACCTTC. It specifies CAWSPTTGGSGYGYTF.